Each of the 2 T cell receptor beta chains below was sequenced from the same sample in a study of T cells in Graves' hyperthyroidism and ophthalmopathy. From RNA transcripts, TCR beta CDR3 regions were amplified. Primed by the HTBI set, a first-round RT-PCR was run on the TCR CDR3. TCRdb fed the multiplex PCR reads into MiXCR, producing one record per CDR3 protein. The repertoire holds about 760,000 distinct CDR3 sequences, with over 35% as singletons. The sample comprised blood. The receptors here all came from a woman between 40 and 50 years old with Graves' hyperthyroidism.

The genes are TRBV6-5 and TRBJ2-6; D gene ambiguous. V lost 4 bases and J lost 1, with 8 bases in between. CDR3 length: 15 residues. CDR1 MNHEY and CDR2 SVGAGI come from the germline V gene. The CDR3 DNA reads TGTGCCAGCAGTTTTAGCAGGTCTGGGGCCAACGTCCTGACTTTC. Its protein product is CASSFSRSGANVLTF.

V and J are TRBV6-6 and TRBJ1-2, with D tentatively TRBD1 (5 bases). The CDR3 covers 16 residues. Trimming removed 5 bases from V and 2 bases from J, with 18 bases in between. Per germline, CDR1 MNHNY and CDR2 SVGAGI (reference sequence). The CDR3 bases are TGTGCCAGCAGTCGCGGTTTCGGGACGGGAAACTATGGCTACACCTTC. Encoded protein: CASSRGFGTGNYGYTF.